This T cell receptor beta chain was captured by sequencing in a study of blood T cell repertoires in COVID-19. The CDR3 is 22 amino acids. Germline CDR1 and CDR2: SGHRS and YFSETQ. J was trimmed by 3 bases and V by 1 base; bases with no gene match: 21. Method: immunoSEQ multiplex PCR; TCRdb's copy keeps in-frame clones and lacks some. This sample has over 100,000 clones, with roughly 80% found just once. The sample comprised peripheral blood. The sequence was obtained from a man between 65 and 85 years old with acute or convalescent COVID-19. J is TRBJ2-4 and V is TRBV5-1, with 11 bases matching TRBD2. The CDR3 spells CASSLTGYGQGPGLADKNIQYF. CDR3 nucleotides: TGCGCCAGCAGCTTGACTGGCTATGGTCAGGGTCCGGGACTAGCGGACAAAAACATTCAGTACTTC.